These 14 T cell receptor beta chains came from one sample sequenced in a study of blood T cell repertoires in COVID-19. Using immunoSEQ multiplex PCR, the repertoire was profiled, and TCRdb retains in-frame clones only, with some absent. The table has around 250,000 clones, around four fifths seen once. Sequenced material: peripheral blood. Receptors were obtained from a man in his forties or fifties with active or convalescent COVID-19.

The chain carries TRBV3-1 (or the pseudogene TRBV3-2) and TRBJ1-1, with 8 bases fitting TRBD1. V trimming: 1 base; J trimming: 4 bases; junction bases outside the gene matches: 5. The CDR3 extends over 15 amino acids. The germline CDR1 and CDR2 sequences are LGHDT and YNNKEL (reference sequence). Written as DNA, the CDR3 is TGTGCCAGCAGCCAAGCAGGGGGCGCCGGCACTGAAGCTTTCTTT. Translating gives CASSQAGGAGTEAFF.

The rearrangement uses TRBV28 and TRBJ2-1; 16 positions agree with TRBD2. The CDR3 has 16 residues. CDR1 and CDR2 from the germline V gene are MDHEN and SYDVKM. J lost 8 bases, V lost 7 bases, and 8 bases had no gene match. This chain's CDR3 is CASTDSGTSGGDEQFF. CDR3 nucleotide sequence: TGTGCCAGCACCGACTCCGGGACTAGCGGGGGGGATGAGCAGTTCTTC.

The rearrangement joins TRBV3-1 (or the pseudogene TRBV3-2) to TRBJ1-1; 8 nucleotides align to TRBD1. Per germline, CDR1 LGHDT and CDR2 YNNKEL (reference sequence). The CDR3 is 15 amino acids. V was pared by 4 bases and J by 1 base, with 5 bases of the junction left unmatched. For the CDR3, the DNA is TGTGCCAGCAGCCGAGCAGGGGGCGGGAACACTGAAGCTTTCTTT. Encoded protein: CASSRAGGGNTEAFF.

V usage is TRBV18 and J usage is TRBJ2-3; TRBD2 matches at 12 bases. The CDR3 runs to 16 residues. Germline lookup yields CDR1 KGHSH and CDR2 LQKENI. V was clipped by 5 bases and J by 2 bases; unmatched bases: 5. CDR3 nucleotide sequence: TGTGCCAGCTCAGAACTAGCGGGGGGCCTCACAGATACGCAGTATTTT. Translating gives CASSELAGGLTDTQYF.

The chain recombines TRBV6-4 with TRBJ2-3, with 10 bases fitting TRBD1. Germline assignment: CDR1 MRHNA and CDR2 SNTAGT. The CDR3 has 14 residues. The V segment lost 6 bases and the J segment 5 bases; nucleotides outside the gene matches: 5. This CDR3 reads CASSRTGGLDTQYF. Here the CDR3 DNA reads TGTGCCAGCAGCCGGACAGGGGGATTAGATACGCAGTATTTT.

The rearrangement uses TRBV6-2 or TRBV6-3 and TRBJ1-6, with 8 bases aligning to TRBD1. Germline CDR1 reads MNHEY; CDR2 reads SVGEGT. The CDR3 has 15 residues. Trimming removed 6 bases from V and 7 bases from J; junction bases left unmatched: 8. This chain's CDR3 is CASSHPDRENSPLHF. CDR3 nucleotides: TGTGCCAGCAGCCACCCGGACAGGGAGAATTCACCCCTCCACTTT.

The V gene is TRBV7-9, the J gene TRBJ1-2; D is possibly TRBD1 (5 bases). Germline V gene lookup returns CDR1 SEHNR and CDR2 FQNEAQ (reference sequence). V was shortened by 5 bases and J by 8 bases, with 15 bases between the two germline ends. The CDR3 is 13 amino acids. The CDR3: CASSMGGARGYTF. CDR3 DNA sequence: TGTGCCAGCAGCATGGGAGGGGCCCGCGGCTACACCTTC.

This chain connects TRBV27 to TRBJ2-7; 7 bases fit TRBD2. The germline V gene encodes CDR1 MNHEY and CDR2 SMNVEV (reference sequence). J was trimmed by 7 bases and V by 0 bases; bases with no gene match: 15. The CDR3 length is 17 residues. CDR3 sequence: CASSLSPPGLAAPEQYF. The DNA for the CDR3 is TGTGCCAGCAGTTTATCTCCCCCCGGGCTAGCGGCTCCGGAGCAGTACTTC.

V and J are TRBV19 and TRBJ1-3, with D perhaps TRBD1 (5 bases). Trimming removed 5 bases at V and 0 bases at J, with 8 bases between. The germline V gene encodes CDR1 LNHDA and CDR2 SQIVND (reference sequence). This CDR3 contains 14 residues. The DNA for the CDR3 is TGTGCCAGTAGTCTGGACATCTCTGGAAACACCATATATTTT. This sequence encodes CASSLDISGNTIYF.

This chain connects TRBV3-1 (or the pseudogene TRBV3-2) to TRBJ2-2, with a tentative D call TRBD2 (6 bases). The CDR3 totals 17 residues. V lost 4 bases, J lost 5 bases, and 20 bases lay in between. Germline assignment: CDR1 LGHDT and CDR2 YNNKEL (reference sequence). This chain's CDR3 is CASSLGLTTGRTGELFF. In DNA, the CDR3 is TGTGCCAGCAGCCTGGGACTCACCACGGGGAGGACCGGGGAGCTGTTTTTT.

This clone was recorded once. The J gene is TRBJ1-3, the V gene TRBV9; 7 bases match TRBD1. The germline V gene has CDR1 SGDLS and CDR2 YYNGEE. This CDR3 contains 15 residues. V lost 0 bases and J lost 4; bases outside the gene matches: 4. The DNA of the CDR3 is TGTGCCAGCAGCGTAGGCCCAGGGGGAGGAAACACCATATATTTT. Its protein is CASSVGPGGGNTIYF. Using reference TRBV9 and TRBJ1-3 for the parts outside the CDR3, the full variable domain is DSGVTQTPKHLITATGQRVTLRCSPRSGDLSVYWYQQSLDQGLQFLIQYYNGEERAKGNILERFSAQQFPDLHSELNLSSLELGDSALYFCASSVGPGGGNTIYFGEGSWLTVV.

This sequence joins TRBV6-2 or TRBV6-3 and TRBJ2-5; maybe TRBD1 (5 bases). Per the germline V gene, CDR1 is MNHEY and CDR2 is SVGEGT. This CDR3 has 18 residues. V lost 4 bases and J 4 bases, leaving 25 bases between the germline ends. CDR3 residues: CASSLGVHGVCLAETQYF. CDR3 sequence (DNA): TGTGCCAGCAGTTTAGGGGTTCACGGAGTATGCCTTGCAGAGACCCAGTACTTC.

CDR3 DNA: TGTGCCTGGATCGGTGACACCGGGGAGCTGTTTTTT. Its translation is CAWIGDTGELFF. The rearrangement links TRBV30 to TRBJ2-2; D gene uncertain. With 4 bases removed from V and 3 bases from J, the gap between germline ends came to 6 bases. The germline gives CDR1 GTSNPN, CDR2 SVGIG (reference sequence). The CDR3 consists of 12 residues.

Of note for this clone: A read error may account for a junction end that differs from germline. The gene calls are TRBV15 and TRBJ2-3; 9 bases agree with TRBD1. Per germline, CDR1 LNHNV and CDR2 YYDKDF (reference sequence). The CDR3 runs to 17 residues. CDR3 bases: TGTGCCACCAGCCGAGAAGAGGGGGGACAGGGCTGGTATACGCAGTATTTT. This encodes CATSREEGGQGWYTQYF.